This T cell receptor (beta chain) was profiled in a study of blood T cell repertoires in COVID-19. Germline V CDR1 and CDR2: KGHSH, LQKENI. With 3 bases clipped from V and 1 base from J, the junction kept 1 base outside the gene matches. The CDR3 is 14 residues long. Using immunoSEQ multiplex PCR, the repertoire was profiled, and TCRdb retains in-frame clones only, with some absent. Of roughly 280,000 clones listed, approximately 87% were seen once; the top ten hold about 4.3%. On this clone itself: At the DNA level, this CDR3 is encoded by other sequences in the same sample as well.

This TCR was recovered from a man aged 60-69 years who had recovered from COVID-19. The source material was peripheral blood. The rearrangement uses TRBV18 and TRBJ1-1, with 8 nucleotides matching TRBD1. DNA for the CDR3: TGTGCCAGCTCACCGGGACAGGCGAACACTGAAGCTTTCTTT. Residues: CASSPGQANTEAFF.